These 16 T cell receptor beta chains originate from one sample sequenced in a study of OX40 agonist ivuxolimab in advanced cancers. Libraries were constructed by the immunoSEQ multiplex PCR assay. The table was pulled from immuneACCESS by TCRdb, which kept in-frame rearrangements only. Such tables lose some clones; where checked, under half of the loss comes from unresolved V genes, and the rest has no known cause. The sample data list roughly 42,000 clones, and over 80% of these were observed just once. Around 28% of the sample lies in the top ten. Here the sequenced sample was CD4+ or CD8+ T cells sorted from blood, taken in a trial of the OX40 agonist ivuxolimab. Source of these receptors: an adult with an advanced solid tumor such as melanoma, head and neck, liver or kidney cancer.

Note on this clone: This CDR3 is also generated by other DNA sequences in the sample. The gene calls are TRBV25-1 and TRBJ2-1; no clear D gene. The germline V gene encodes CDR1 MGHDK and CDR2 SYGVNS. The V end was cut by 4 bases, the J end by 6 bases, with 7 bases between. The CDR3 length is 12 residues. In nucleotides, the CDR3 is TGTGCCAGCAGTGCCGGGTCCAATGAGCAGTTCTTC. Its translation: CASSAGSNEQFF.

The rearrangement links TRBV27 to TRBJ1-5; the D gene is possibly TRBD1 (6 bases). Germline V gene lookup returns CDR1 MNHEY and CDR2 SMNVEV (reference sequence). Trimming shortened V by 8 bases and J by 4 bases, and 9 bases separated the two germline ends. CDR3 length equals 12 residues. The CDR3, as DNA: TGTGCCAGCTCCAGGGGAAATCAGCCCCAGCATTTT. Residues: CASSRGNQPQHF.

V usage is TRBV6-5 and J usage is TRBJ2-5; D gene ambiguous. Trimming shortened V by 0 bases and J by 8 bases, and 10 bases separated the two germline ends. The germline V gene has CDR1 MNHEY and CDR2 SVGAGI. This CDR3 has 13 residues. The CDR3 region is CASSYSRSQTQYF. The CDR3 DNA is TGTGCCAGCAGTTACTCGCGCTCCCAAACCCAGTACTTC.

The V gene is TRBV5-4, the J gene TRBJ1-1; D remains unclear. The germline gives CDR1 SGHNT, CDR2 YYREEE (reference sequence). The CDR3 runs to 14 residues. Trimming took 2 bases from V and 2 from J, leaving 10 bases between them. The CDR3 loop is CASSFGPLNTEAFF. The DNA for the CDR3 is TGTGCCAGCAGCTTTGGGCCCCTTAACACTGAAGCTTTCTTT.

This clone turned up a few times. The CDR3 DNA reads TGCGCCAGCAGCCCCGGACAGGGATCCGGGGAGCTGTTTTTT. Encoded protein: CASSPGQGSGELFF. V gene TRBV4-1 combines with J gene TRBJ2-2; 8 positions match TRBD1. The CDR3 sequence is 14 residues long. The germline gives CDR1 MGHRA, CDR2 YSYEKL. The V gene end was trimmed by 4 bases and the J gene end by 6 bases; junction bases not matched to a gene: 4.

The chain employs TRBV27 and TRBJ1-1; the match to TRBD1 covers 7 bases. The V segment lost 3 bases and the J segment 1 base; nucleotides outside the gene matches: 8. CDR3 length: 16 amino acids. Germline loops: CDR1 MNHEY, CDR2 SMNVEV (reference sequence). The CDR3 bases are TGTGCCAGCAGTTTGGGGACAGCGCCGAAGAACACTGAAGCTTTCTTT. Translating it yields CASSLGTAPKNTEAFF.

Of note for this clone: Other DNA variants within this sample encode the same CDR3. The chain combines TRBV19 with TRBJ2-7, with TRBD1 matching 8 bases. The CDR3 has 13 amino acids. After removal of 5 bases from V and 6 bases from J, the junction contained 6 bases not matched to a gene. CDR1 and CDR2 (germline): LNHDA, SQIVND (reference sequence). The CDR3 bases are TGTGCCAGTAGTGTGACAGGGGCAGGCGAGCAGTACTTC. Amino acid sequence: CASSVTGAGEQYF.

CDR3 amino acids: CASSPGTAANYGYTF. The CDR3 DNA sequence: TGTGCCAGCAGCCCCGGGACAGCTGCTAACTATGGCTACACCTTC. The chain has TRBV13 and TRBJ1-2; 7 bases fit TRBD1. Germline V CDR1 and CDR2: PRHDT, FYEKMQ (reference sequence). The CDR3 has 15 residues. V lost 5 bases to trimming and J lost 0 bases; unmatched junction nucleotides: 6. Supplemented by reference TRBV13 and TRBJ1-2, the full variable domain reads AAGVIQSPRHLIKEKRETATLKCYPIPRHDTVYWYQQGPGQDPQFLISFYEKMQSDKGSIPDRFSAQQFSDYHSELNMSSLELGDSALYFCASSPGTAANYGYTFGSGTRLTVV.

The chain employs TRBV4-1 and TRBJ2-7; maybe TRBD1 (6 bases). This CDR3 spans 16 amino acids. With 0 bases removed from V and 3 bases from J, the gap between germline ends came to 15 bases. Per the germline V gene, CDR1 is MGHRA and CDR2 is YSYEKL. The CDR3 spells CASSQDYPGQYYEQYF. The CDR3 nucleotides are TGCGCCAGCAGCCAAGATTATCCGGGACAATACTACGAGCAGTACTTC.

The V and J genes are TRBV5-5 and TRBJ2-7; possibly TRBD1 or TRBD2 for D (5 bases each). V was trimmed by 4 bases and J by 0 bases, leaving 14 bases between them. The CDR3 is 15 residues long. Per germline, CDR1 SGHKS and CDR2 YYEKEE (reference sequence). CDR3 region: CASSPWSGTSYEQYF. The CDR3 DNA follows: TGTGCCAGCAGCCCTTGGTCCGGGACCTCCTACGAGCAGTACTTC.

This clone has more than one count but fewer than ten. CDR3 sequence: CASSLGAAEWGRDTQYF. CDR3 nucleotides: TGCGCCAGCAGCTTGGGGGCCGCGGAGTGGGGTCGAGATACGCAGTATTTT. The J gene is TRBJ2-3, the V gene TRBV5-1; no reliable D call. This CDR3 region has 17 residues. Germline CDR1 SGHRS, CDR2 YFSETQ. V lost 0 bases to trimming and J lost 5 bases, with 19 bases between them.

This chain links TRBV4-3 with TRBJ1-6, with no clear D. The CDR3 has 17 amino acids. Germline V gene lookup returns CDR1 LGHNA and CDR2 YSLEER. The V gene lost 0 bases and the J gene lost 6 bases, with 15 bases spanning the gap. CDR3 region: CASSQDRQGPINSPLHF. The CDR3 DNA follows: TGCGCCAGCAGCCAAGATCGGCAAGGGCCGATTAATTCACCCCTCCACTTT.

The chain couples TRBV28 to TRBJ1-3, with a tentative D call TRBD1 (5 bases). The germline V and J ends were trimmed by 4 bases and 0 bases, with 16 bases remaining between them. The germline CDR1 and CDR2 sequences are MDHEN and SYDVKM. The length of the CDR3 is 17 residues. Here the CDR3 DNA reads TGTGCCAGCAGTTACAATCCGGGACTGAGCTCTGGAAACACCATATATTTT. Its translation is CASSYNPGLSSGNTIYF. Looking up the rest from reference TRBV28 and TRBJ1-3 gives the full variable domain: DVKVTQSSRYLVKRTGEKVFLECVQDMDHENMFWYRQDPGLGLRLIYFSYDVKMKEKGDIPEGYSVSREKKERFSLILESASTNQTSMYLCASSYNPGLSSGNTIYFGEGSWLTVV.

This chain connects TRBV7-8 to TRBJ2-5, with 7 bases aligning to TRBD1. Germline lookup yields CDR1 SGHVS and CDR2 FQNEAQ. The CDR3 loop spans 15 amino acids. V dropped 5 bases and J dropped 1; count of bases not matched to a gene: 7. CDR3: CASSAHRDSQETQYF. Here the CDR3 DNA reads TGTGCCAGCAGCGCCCACCGGGACAGCCAAGAGACCCAGTACTTC.

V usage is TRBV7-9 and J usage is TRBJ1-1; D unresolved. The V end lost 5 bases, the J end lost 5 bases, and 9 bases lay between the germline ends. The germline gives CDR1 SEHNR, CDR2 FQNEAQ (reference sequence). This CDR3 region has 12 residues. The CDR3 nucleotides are TGTGCCAGCAGCCCCCTTCGGACTGAAGCTTTCTTT. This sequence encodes CASSPLRTEAFF.

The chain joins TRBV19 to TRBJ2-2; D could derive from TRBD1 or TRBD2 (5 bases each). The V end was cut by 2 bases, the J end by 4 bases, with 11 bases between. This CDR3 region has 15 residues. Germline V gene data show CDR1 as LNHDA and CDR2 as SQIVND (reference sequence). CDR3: CASSISGTTTGELFF. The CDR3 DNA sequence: TGTGCCAGTAGTATATCCGGGACCACCACCGGGGAGCTGTTTTTT.